The clone carrying this T cell receptor (beta chain) was seen a few times. What it binds is unknown. This CDR3 contains 13 residues. Per germline, CDR1 SQVTM and CDR2 ANQGSEA. V shed 3 bases and J shed 1 base, with 8 bases lying between them. Using its own MiXCR run on the 5' RACE reads, TCRdb lists one record per CDR3 protein. The table lists roughly 160,000 distinct CDR3 sequences, 11% of them singletons. These data belong to a study of T-cell memory formation after mild COVID-19. General observations from the study: For contracting clones, CD4+ ones sat mainly in CM and EM, CD8+ in EMRA.

The chain joins TRBV29-1 to TRBJ2-3; D unclear. The sequence came from a young man who had mild COVID-19 (a few samples of this study predate the infection). Cell type and time point are not known. Sequencing used PBMCs or a T cell subset sorted from them (not recorded which). The CDR3 nucleotides are TGCAGCGTTGACAGTCGGGGCACAGATACGCAGTATTTT. This codes for CSVDSRGTDTQYF.